A single sample is the source of the 27 T cell receptor beta chains below, sequenced in a study of blood T cell repertoires in COVID-19 (dated by TCRdb to the early 2020s). Receptors were amplified or captured by the immunoSEQ multiplex PCR assay. TCRdb provides this immuneACCESS table in a form limited to in-frame rearrangements. Some clones are lacking; in checked studies, under half of them reflect an unresolved V gene, and why the rest are absent is not known. This sample has under 45,000 clones in its table, and over 75% of those were observed once. The ten most abundant clones make up 33% of the sample. Source material: peripheral blood. These TCRs come from a man aged 55 to 69 with acute or convalescent COVID-19.

The chain recombines TRBV7-9 with TRBJ2-5; 7 nucleotides match TRBD2. This CDR3 region has 17 residues. V lost 0 bases and J lost 1; bases outside the gene matches: 8. CDR1 is SEHNR and CDR2 is FQNEAQ in the germline V gene (reference sequence). This chain's CDR3 is CASSLARLAGSQETQYF. The CDR3 DNA sequence: TGTGCCAGCAGCTTAGCGCGATTAGCGGGTAGCCAAGAGACCCAGTACTTC.

The chain links TRBV30 to TRBJ1-4; weak D call: TRBD1 (5 bases). V shed 3 bases and J shed 4 bases, with 18 bases lying between them. CDR1 and CDR2 from the germline V gene are GTSNPN and SVGIG (reference sequence). The CDR3 consists of 16 residues. CDR3 sequence: CAWSGGQGRYNEKLFF. In DNA, the CDR3 is TGTGCCTGGAGCGGTGGGCAGGGTCGGTATAATGAAAAACTGTTTTTT.

The chain employs TRBV11-2 and TRBJ2-7; TRBD2 aligns across 9 bases. CDR3 length equals 17 residues. V was clipped by 1 base and J by 0 bases; unmatched bases: 7. Germline V CDR1 and CDR2: SGHAT, FQNNGV. CDR3 sequence reads: CASSLARLAVSSYEQYF. The CDR3 bases are TGTGCCAGCAGCTTAGCGAGACTAGCGGTGAGCTCCTACGAGCAGTACTTC.

The J gene is TRBJ2-5, the V gene TRBV27; possibly TRBD2 for D (5 bases). CDR1 is MNHEY, CDR2 SMNVEV, per germline (reference sequence). This CDR3 contains 14 residues. V lost 5 bases and J 0 bases, leaving 10 bases between the germline ends. The CDR3 DNA follows: TGTGCCAGCAGTCCGCGGGCTTACCAAGAGACCCAGTACTTC. The encoded protein is CASSPRAYQETQYF.

The chain's CDR3 is CASSQGSAGGPSGYNEQFF. The DNA of the CDR3 is TGTGCCAGCAGCCAAGGATCTGCGGGAGGGCCAAGTGGCTACAATGAGCAGTTCTTC. The chain combines TRBV3-1 (or the pseudogene TRBV3-2) with TRBJ2-1; 9 bases map to TRBD2. The V gene's germline CDR1 is LGHDT and CDR2 YNNKEL (reference sequence). The CDR3 sequence is 19 residues long. V dropped 1 base and J dropped 3; count of bases not matched to a gene: 13.

This clone was seen a single time. The chain is built from TRBV7-2 and TRBJ1-6; 7 nucleotides agree with TRBD1. The CDR3 covers 16 residues. The V gene end was trimmed by 5 bases and the J gene end by 7 bases; junction bases not matched to a gene: 11. Germline values: CDR1 SGHTA, CDR2 FQGNSA. The CDR3 DNA is TGTGCCAGCAGCCCGTTGGACAGGCGTGGGAATTCACCCCTCCACTTT. Protein: CASSPLDRRGNSPLHF.

The CDR3 bases are TGTGCCAGCAGTCACGGGACTAGCGTCGCGAACACCGGGGAGCTGTTTTTT. Its protein product is CASSHGTSVANTGELFF. The chain links TRBV28 to TRBJ2-2, with 10 bases fitting TRBD2. J was trimmed by 0 bases and V by 5 bases; bases with no gene match: 6. Germline CDR1 and CDR2: MDHEN and SYDVKM. This CDR3 has 17 amino acids.

This sequence joins TRBV11-2 and TRBJ2-7; D perhaps matches TRBD1 (5 bases). V dropped 1 base and J dropped 3 bases, with 16 bases sitting between them. The germline V gene encodes CDR1 SGHAT and CDR2 FQNNGV. The CDR3 sequence is 16 residues long. This chain's CDR3 is CASSLGNGRVHYEQYF. The CDR3 region has the DNA TGTGCCAGCAGCTTAGGGAACGGCAGGGTCCACTACGAGCAGTACTTC.

The rearrangement uses TRBV6-1 and TRBJ2-7; tentative D call: TRBD1 (7 bases). The CDR3 consists of 15 residues. V was pared by 3 bases and J by 3 bases, with 15 bases between. CDR1 is MNHNS and CDR2 is SASEGT in the germline V gene. The DNA for the CDR3 is TGTGCCAGCAGTGAGTCGGGGGCAGGGGGCTACGAGCAGTACTTC. Residues: CASSESGAGGYEQYF.

The chain uses TRBV20-1 and TRBJ2-4, with D hard to call. The CDR3 loop spans 14 amino acids. Germline loops: CDR1 DFQATT, CDR2 SNEGSKA (reference sequence). Trimming shortened V by 3 bases and J by 0 bases, and 9 bases separated the two germline ends. Written as DNA, the CDR3 is TGCAGTGCTAGTTTTGGGCTAGCCAAAAACATTCAGTACTTC. It is translated as CSASFGLAKNIQYF.

The chain combines TRBV11-2 with TRBJ2-1, with 8 bases lining up with TRBD2. The CDR3 extends over 13 amino acids. The V gene's germline CDR1 is SGHAT and CDR2 FQNNGV. J lost 10 bases, V lost 5 bases, and 7 bases had no gene match. Written as DNA, the CDR3 is TGTGCCAGCAGCCCCCCCGGGGGGGACGAGCAGTTCTTC. Its translation: CASSPPGGDEQFF.

The chain recombines TRBV7-2 with TRBJ1-4; a weak D match, TRBD1 (6 bases). The CDR3 consists of 17 residues. Germline values: CDR1 SGHTA, CDR2 FQGNSA. The V gene lost 6 bases and the J gene lost 3 bases, with 20 bases spanning the gap. In DNA, the CDR3 is TGTGCCAGCAGTACCTATATTCTCGGACAGCCTAATGAAAAACTGTTTTTT. This translates into CASSTYILGQPNEKLFF.

The J gene is TRBJ2-6, the V gene TRBV25-1, with 8 bases that match TRBD2. The CDR3 runs to 16 residues. The ends lost 4 bases at V and 2 bases at J; junction bases unmatched: 4. CDR1 MGHDK and CDR2 SYGVNS come from the germline V gene. CDR3 in DNA: TGTGCCAGCAGTGTCCCGGGGGGGACTGGGGCCAACGTCCTGACTTTC. Translating it yields CASSVPGGTGANVLTF.

V and J are TRBV5-8 and TRBJ1-5, with 10 bases aligning to TRBD1. The CDR3 is 16 amino acids. V lost 3 bases, J lost 5 bases, and 8 bases stayed unmatched. The germline V gene has CDR1 SGHTS and CDR2 YDEGEE. The CDR3 region has the DNA TGTGCCAGCAGCTCGGGGGACAGGGGATTAGATCAGCCCCAGCATTTT. Translated, it gives CASSSGDRGLDQPQHF.

This clone was detected a few times. The chain is built from TRBV30 and TRBJ2-7, with 7 bases fitting TRBD1. V was clipped by 5 bases and J by 3 bases; unmatched bases: 4. The CDR3 extends over 12 amino acids. Germline CDR1 is GTSNPN and CDR2 is SVGIG (reference sequence). The CDR3 is CAWGTVRYEQYF. The CDR3 DNA reads as TGTGCCTGGGGGACAGTTCGCTACGAGCAGTACTTC.

The CDR3 loop is CASSLFAGELFF. The CDR3 coding sequence is TGTGCCAGCAGTTTGTTCGCCGGGGAGCTGTTTTTT. The chain uses TRBV28 and TRBJ2-2; D gene unclear. The V end was cut by 3 bases, the J end by 6 bases, with 5 bases between. CDR1 MDHEN and CDR2 SYDVKM come from the germline V gene. This CDR3 region has 12 residues.

The J gene is TRBJ2-1, the V gene TRBV11-2; 9 bases match TRBD1. The CDR3 is made up of 17 amino acids. The germline gives CDR1 SGHAT, CDR2 FQNNGV. J lost 3 bases, V lost 1 base, and 7 bases had no gene match. In DNA, the CDR3 is TGTGCCAGCAGCTTAGCAGCAAGGGACAGGGTCTACAATGAGCAGTTCTTC. It specifies CASSLAARDRVYNEQFF.

The V gene is TRBV7-2, the J gene TRBJ2-2; possible D gene TRBD1, 5 bases. V gave up 6 bases and J gave up 7 bases, with 9 bases separating them. This CDR3 spans 12 amino acids. Germline V lookup: CDR1 SGHTA, CDR2 FQGNSA. CDR3 protein: CASRGRGGELFF. The CDR3, as DNA: TGTGCCAGCAGGGGGCGCGGCGGGGAGCTGTTTTTT.

The chain recombines TRBV18 with TRBJ2-1, with D unresolved. The germline V gene has CDR1 KGHSH and CDR2 LQKENI. Trimming took off 2 bases at V and 8 bases at J, with 16 bases between the two ends. The CDR3 runs to 15 residues. CDR3 nucleotide sequence: TGTGCCAGCTCACCATGGAATACGGTCGGAGATGAGCAGTTCTTC. It specifies CASSPWNTVGDEQFF.

The V and J genes are TRBV10-3 and TRBJ2-3, with 8 nucleotides matching TRBD1. Germline CDR1 and CDR2: ENHRY and SYGVKD. Losses at the gene ends were 5 bases for V and 2 bases for J; bases not matched to a gene: 12. This CDR3 is built from 17 residues. This CDR3 is CAISTYRGKGDTDTQYF. CDR3 nucleotides: TGTGCCATCAGTACTTACAGGGGGAAGGGGGACACAGATACGCAGTATTTT.

The genes are TRBV5-5 and TRBJ1-1; D remains ambiguous. Trimming took 6 bases from V and 1 from J, leaving 10 bases between them. CDR1 SGHKS and CDR2 YYEKEE come from the germline V gene (reference sequence). This CDR3 is 13 amino acids long. The DNA of the CDR3 is TGTGCCAGCACCATGTCGGGGAACACTGAAGCTTTCTTT. Its protein is CASTMSGNTEAFF.

V gene TRBV4-2 combines with J gene TRBJ1-2; TRBD1 is a possible D gene (6 bases). Germline values: CDR1 LGHNA, CDR2 YNFKEQ. The CDR3 extends over 16 amino acids. V was shortened by 3 bases and J by 6 bases, with 20 bases between the two germline ends. Written as DNA, the CDR3 is TGTGCCAGCAGCCAGGGGGACATCGCCATTCCCGATGGCTACACCTTC. Its translation is CASSQGDIAIPDGYTF.

The J gene is TRBJ1-1, the V gene TRBV4-1, with D uncertain. There are 15 residues in the CDR3. The V end was cut by 1 base, the J end by 2 bases, with 11 bases between. Germline loops: CDR1 MGHRA, CDR2 YSYEKL. This CDR3 is CASSQVPEYNTEAFF. Here the CDR3 DNA reads TGCGCCAGCAGCCAAGTTCCAGAATACAACACTGAAGCTTTCTTT.

The gene calls are TRBV5-1 and TRBJ1-1, with TRBD1 identical over 7 bases. Germline assignment: CDR1 SGHRS and CDR2 YFSETQ. The V gene end was trimmed by 4 bases and the J gene end by 5 bases; junction bases not matched to a gene: 8. The CDR3 has 14 residues. The CDR3 DNA is TGCGCCAGCAGCCAACAGGGGATTGGGACTGAAGCTTTCTTT. Its translation is CASSQQGIGTEAFF.

A single count supports this clone. The chain links TRBV12-3 or TRBV12-4 to TRBJ2-3; D is uncertain. V was shortened by 8 bases and J by 6 bases, with 12 bases between the two germline ends. The CDR3 is 12 residues long. The CDR3 reads CASSRVVDTQYF. CDR3 coding DNA: TGTGCCAGCTCCCGAGTAGTGGATACGCAGTATTTT.

The chain uses TRBV21-1 and TRBJ1-2. TRBV21-1 is a documented pseudogene. This CDR3 contains 16 residues. CDR3 amino acids: CASSKAWPGGKYGYTF. CDR3 sequence (DNA): TGTGCCAGCAGCAAAGCGTGGCCTGGAGGCAAGTATGGCTACACCTTC.

The chain carries TRBV2 and TRBJ1-4; no firm D call. The V gene's germline CDR1 is SNHLY and CDR2 FYNNEI. V was trimmed by 8 bases and J by 4 bases, leaving 11 bases between them. The length of the CDR3 is 13 residues. CDR3 nucleotide sequence: TGTGCCAGCGGACTGCGCCTTAATGAAAAACTGTTTTTT. This gives the protein CASGLRLNEKLFF.